This TCR beta chain was documented in a study of CD8+CD57+ T cells in acquired aplastic anemia. The overall study: Average DNA yield from sorted CD4+ and CD8+ cells was around 3 ug.

V lost 5 bases and J 11 bases, leaving 19 bases between the germline ends. This CDR3 contains 12 residues. Germline V CDR1 and CDR2: DFQATT, SNEGSKA (reference sequence). Study observations and caveats: Patients and controls shared nearly 30 CD8+ CDR3 sequences, highly expressed in patients.

Only one count was recorded for this clonotype. Its antigen is undetermined. Genomic DNA acted as the template from which TCR beta VDJ combination and CDR3 sequence profiling were carried out. From the reads, TCRdb called clonotypes with MiXCR, one entry per CDR3 protein. The sample lists around 400,000 distinct CDR3 sequences; just under 70% were seen once. Sequenced: sorted CD4+, CD8+, or CD8+CD57+ T cells (not recorded which) from PBMCs. The TCR originated in a human donor in good health, serving as a control. The chain has TRBV20-1 and TRBJ2-7, with TRBD1 as a possible D gene (6 bases). The CDR3 bases are TGCAGTGCTGTGACAGGTGTGCCTGAAGAGTACTTC. As protein: CSAVTGVPEEYF.